The TCR beta chain under discussion was sequenced for a study of blood T cell repertoires in COVID-19. Clones were read by immunoSEQ multiplex PCR, and TCRdb kept only the in-frame ones, dropping some. The sample includes roughly 300,000 clones, around 88% seen only once; the top ten take 1.5% to 2%. CDR1 is GTSNPN, CDR2 SVGIG, per germline (reference sequence). Germline trimming cut 2 bases from V and 5 bases from J; bases unmatched to any gene: 9. CDR3 length: 16 amino acids. The V call is TRBV30, the J call TRBJ1-6; 7 positions match TRBD1. The TCR comes from a woman aged 45-60 years with acute or convalescent COVID-19. Sequenced sample: peripheral blood. The CDR3 nucleotides are TGTGCCTGGAGTAGAGGGATGACAGGGAATAATTCACCCCTCCACTTT. It is translated as CAWSRGMTGNNSPLHF. Drawing the rest from reference TRBV30 and TRBJ1-6, the complete variable domain is SQTIHQWPATLVQPVGSPLSLECTVEGTSNPNLYWYRQAAGRGLQLLFYSVGIGQISSEVPQNLSASRPQDRQFILSSKKLLLSDSGFYLCAWSRGMTGNNSPLHFGNGTRLTVT.